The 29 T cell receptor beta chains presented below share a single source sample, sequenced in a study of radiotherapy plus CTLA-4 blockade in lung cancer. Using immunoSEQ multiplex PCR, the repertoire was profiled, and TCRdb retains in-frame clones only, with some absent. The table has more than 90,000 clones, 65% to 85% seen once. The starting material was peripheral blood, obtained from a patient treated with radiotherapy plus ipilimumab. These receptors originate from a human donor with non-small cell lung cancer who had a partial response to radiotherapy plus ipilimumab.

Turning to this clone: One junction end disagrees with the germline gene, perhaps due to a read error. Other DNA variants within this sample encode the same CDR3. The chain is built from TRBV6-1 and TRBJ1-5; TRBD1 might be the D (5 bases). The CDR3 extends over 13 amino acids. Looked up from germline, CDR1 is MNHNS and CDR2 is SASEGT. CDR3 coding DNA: TGCGCCAGCTATTCCCGGGGGAATCAGCCCCAGCATTTT. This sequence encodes CASYSRGNQPQHF.

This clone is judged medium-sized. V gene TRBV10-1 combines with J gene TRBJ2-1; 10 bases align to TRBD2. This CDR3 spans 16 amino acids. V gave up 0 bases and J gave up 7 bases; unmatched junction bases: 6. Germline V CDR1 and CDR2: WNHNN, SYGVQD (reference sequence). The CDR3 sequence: CASSESLASGRNEQFF. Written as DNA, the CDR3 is TGCGCCAGCAGTGAGTCTTTAGCTAGCGGGAGAAATGAGCAGTTCTTC.

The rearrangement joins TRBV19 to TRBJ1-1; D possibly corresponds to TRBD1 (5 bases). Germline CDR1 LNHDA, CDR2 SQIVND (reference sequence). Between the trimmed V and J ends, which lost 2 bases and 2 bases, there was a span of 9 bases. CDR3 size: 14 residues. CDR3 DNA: TGTGCCAGTAGTATACCCAGGGCTAACACTGAAGCTTTCTTT. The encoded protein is CASSIPRANTEAFF.

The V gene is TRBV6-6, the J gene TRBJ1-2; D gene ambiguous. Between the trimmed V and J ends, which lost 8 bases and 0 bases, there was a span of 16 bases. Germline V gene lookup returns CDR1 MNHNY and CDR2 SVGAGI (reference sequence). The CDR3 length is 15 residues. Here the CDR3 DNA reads TGTGCCAGCGGGCTTATCACCACTTCTAACTATGGCTACACCTTC. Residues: CASGLITTSNYGYTF.

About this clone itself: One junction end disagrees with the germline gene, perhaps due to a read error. The CDR3 DNA is TGTGCCGGTAGTGCCGGGACTTTTCGGGAAAAACTGTTTTTT. Translation: CAGSAGTFREKLFF. V usage is TRBV19 and J usage is TRBJ1-4, with D possibly TRBD1 on 5 matching bases. Germline CDR1 reads LNHDA; CDR2 reads SQIVND (reference sequence). The CDR3 is made up of 14 amino acids. Using reference TRBV19 and TRBJ1-4 for the parts outside the CDR3, the full variable domain is DGGITQSPKYLFRKEGQNVTLSCEQNLNHDAMYWYRQDPGQGLRLIYYSQIVNDFQKGDIAEGYSVSREKKESFPLTVTSAQKNPTAFYLCAGSAGTFREKLFFGSGTQLSVL.

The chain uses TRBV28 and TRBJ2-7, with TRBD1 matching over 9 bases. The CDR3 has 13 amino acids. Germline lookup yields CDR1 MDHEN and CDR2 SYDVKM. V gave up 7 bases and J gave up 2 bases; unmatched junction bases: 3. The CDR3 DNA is TGTGCCAGCACCCGGGACAGGGCCTACGAGCAGTACTTC. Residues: CASTRDRAYEQYF.

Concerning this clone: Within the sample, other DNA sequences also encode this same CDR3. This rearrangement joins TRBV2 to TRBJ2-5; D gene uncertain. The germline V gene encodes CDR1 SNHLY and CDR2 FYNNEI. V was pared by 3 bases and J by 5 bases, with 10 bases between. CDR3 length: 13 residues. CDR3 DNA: TGTGCCAGCAGTGAGGTCGGTTGGGAGACCCAGTACTTC. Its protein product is CASSEVGWETQYF.

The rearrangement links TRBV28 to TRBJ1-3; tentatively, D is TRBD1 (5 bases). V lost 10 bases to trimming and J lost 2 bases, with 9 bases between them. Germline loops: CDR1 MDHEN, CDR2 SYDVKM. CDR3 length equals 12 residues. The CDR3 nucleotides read TGTGCCACCCAGGGAACTGGAAACACCATATATTTT. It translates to CATQGTGNTIYF.

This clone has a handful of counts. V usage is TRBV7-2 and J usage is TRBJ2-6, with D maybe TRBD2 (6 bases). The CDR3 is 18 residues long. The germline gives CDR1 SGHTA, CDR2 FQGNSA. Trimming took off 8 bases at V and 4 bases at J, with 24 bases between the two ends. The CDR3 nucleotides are TGTGCCAGCTTATCGATGGGACTTCTATGGGGGGGGGCCAACGTCCTGACTTTC. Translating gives CASLSMGLLWGGANVLTF.

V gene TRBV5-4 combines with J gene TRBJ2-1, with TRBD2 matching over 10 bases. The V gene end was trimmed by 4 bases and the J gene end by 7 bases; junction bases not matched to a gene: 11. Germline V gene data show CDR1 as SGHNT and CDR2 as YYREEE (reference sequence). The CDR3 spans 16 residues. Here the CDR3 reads CASSLPQSGRGNEQFF. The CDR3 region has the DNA TGTGCCAGCAGCCTCCCCCAGAGCGGGAGGGGGAATGAGCAGTTCTTC.

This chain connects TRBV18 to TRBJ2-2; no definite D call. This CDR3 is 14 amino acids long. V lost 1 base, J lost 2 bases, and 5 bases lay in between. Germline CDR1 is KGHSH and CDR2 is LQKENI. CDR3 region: CASSPQYNTGELFF. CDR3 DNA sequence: TGTGCCAGCTCACCACAATATAACACCGGGGAGCTGTTTTTT.

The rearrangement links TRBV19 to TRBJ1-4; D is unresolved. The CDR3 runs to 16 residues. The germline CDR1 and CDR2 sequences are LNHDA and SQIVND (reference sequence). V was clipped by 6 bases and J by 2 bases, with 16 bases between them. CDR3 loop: CASSTVGFATNEKLFF. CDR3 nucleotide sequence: TGTGCCAGTAGCACAGTCGGTTTCGCCACTAATGAAAAACTGTTTTTT.

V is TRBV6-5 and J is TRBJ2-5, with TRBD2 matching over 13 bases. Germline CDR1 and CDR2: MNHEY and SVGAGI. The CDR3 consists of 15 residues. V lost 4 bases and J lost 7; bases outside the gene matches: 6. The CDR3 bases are TGTGCCAGCAGTTTCAGGACTAGCGGGAGAGGGACCCAGTACTTC. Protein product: CASSFRTSGRGTQYF.

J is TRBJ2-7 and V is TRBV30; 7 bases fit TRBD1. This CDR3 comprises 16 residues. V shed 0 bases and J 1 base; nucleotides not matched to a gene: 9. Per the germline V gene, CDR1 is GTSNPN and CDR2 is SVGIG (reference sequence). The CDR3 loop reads CAWSVLSRGQSYEQYF. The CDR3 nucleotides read TGTGCCTGGAGTGTTCTCTCTAGGGGACAGTCCTACGAGCAGTACTTC.

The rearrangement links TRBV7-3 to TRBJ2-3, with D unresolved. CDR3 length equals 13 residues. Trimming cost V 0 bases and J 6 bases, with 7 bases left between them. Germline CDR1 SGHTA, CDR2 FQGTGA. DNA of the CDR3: TGTGCCAGCAGCTTAACGCGGCGGGATACGCAGTATTTT. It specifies CASSLTRRDTQYF. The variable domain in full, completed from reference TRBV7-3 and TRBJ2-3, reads GAGVSQTPSNKVTEKGKYVELRCDPISGHTALYWYRQSLGQGPEFLIYFQGTGAADDSGLPNDRFFAVRPEGSVSTLKIQRTERGDSAVYLCASSLTRRDTQYFGPGTRLTVL.

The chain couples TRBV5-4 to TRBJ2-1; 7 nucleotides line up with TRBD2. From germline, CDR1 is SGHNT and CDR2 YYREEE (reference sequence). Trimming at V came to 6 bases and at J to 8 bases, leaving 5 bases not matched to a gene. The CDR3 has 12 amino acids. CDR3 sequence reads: CASTNSGYEQFF. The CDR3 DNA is TGTGCCAGCACAAATAGCGGGTATGAGCAGTTCTTC.

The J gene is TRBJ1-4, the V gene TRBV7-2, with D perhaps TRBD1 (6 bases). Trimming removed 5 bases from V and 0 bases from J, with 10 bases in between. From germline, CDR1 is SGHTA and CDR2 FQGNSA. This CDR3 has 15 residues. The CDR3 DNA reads TGTGCCAGCAGCCAGGACAGTGCAACTAATGAAAAACTGTTTTTT. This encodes CASSQDSATNEKLFF.

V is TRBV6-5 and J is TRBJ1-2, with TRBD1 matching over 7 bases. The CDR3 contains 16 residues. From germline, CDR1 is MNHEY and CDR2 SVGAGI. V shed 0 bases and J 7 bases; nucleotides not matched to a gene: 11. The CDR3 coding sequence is TGTGCCAGCAGTTACTCTGTTCCGAGAGGGGGCGCTGGCTACACCTTC. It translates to CASSYSVPRGGAGYTF.

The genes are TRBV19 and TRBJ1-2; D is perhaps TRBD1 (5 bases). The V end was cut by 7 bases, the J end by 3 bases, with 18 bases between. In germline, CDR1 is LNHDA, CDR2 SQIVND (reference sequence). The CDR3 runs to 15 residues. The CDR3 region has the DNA TGTGCCAGTAAGGTCAGGGCGGGAACGGACTATGGCTACACCTTC. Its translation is CASKVRAGTDYGYTF.

The CDR3 coding sequence is TGTGCCAGCAGTGATTCACCGACAGGGGGCACCGGGGAGCTGTTTTTT. It translates to CASSDSPTGGTGELFF. The rearrangement links TRBV6-4 to TRBJ2-2; 9 bases match TRBD1. V trimming: 3 bases; J trimming: 4 bases; junction bases outside the gene matches: 6. The CDR3 spans 16 residues. CDR1 MRHNA and CDR2 SNTAGT come from the germline V gene.

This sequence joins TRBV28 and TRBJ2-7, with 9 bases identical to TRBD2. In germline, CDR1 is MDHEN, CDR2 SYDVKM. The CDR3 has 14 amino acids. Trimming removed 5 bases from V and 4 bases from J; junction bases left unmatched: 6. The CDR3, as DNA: TGTGCCAGCAGTCCCCCGGCGGGAGGGTACGAGCAGTACTTC. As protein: CASSPPAGGYEQYF.

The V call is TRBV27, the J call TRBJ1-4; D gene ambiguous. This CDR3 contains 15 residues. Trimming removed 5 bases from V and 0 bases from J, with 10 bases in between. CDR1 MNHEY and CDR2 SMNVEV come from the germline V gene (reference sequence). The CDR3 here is CASSRRSATNEKLFF. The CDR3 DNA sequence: TGTGCCAGCAGTAGGAGGTCGGCAACTAATGAAAAACTGTTTTTT.

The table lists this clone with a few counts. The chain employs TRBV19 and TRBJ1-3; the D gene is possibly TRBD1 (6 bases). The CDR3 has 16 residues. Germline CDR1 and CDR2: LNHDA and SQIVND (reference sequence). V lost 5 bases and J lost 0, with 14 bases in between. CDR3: CASSLTWDNSGNTIYF. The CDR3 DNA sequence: TGTGCCAGTAGTCTTACGTGGGACAACTCTGGAAACACCATATATTTT.

CDR3 in amino acids: CASSTPDFNEQFF. In DNA form, the CDR3 reads TGTGCCAGCAGCACACCCGATTTCAATGAGCAGTTCTTC. The V gene is TRBV7-2, the J gene TRBJ2-1; D gene ambiguous. V lost 5 bases and J 6 bases, leaving 11 bases between the germline ends. The CDR3 length is 13 residues. Germline V gene lookup returns CDR1 SGHTA and CDR2 FQGNSA.

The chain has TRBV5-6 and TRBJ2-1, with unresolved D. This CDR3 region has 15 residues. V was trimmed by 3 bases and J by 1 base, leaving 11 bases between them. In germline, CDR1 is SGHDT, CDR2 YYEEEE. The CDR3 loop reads CASSSSRWSYNEQFF. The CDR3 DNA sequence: TGTGCCAGCAGCTCTAGTAGGTGGTCCTACAATGAGCAGTTCTTC.

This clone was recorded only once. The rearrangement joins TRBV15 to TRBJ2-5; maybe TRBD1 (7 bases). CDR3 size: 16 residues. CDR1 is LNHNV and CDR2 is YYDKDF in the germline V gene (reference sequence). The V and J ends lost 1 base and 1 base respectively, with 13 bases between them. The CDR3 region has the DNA TGTGCCACCAGCAGAGGGGGCAGGGGGGTCCAAGAGACCCAGTACTTC. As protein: CATSRGGRGVQETQYF.

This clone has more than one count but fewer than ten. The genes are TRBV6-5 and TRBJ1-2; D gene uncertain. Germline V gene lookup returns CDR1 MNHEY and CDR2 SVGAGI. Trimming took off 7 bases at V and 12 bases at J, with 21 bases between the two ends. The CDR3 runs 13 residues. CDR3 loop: CASKLSWEFGDTF. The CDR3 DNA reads TGTGCCAGCAAATTATCCTGGGAGTTCGGGGACACCTTC.

CDR3 in DNA: TGTGCCAGTTCGACTAGCGGGGGATCGAACACCGGGGAGCTGTTTTTT. The encoded protein is CASSTSGGSNTGELFF. The chain links TRBV4-2 to TRBJ2-2, with TRBD2 identical over 12 bases. With V trimmed by 9 bases and J by 0 bases, 5 bases remained unmatched. The CDR3 contains 16 residues. Germline CDR1 reads LGHNA; CDR2 reads YNFKEQ.

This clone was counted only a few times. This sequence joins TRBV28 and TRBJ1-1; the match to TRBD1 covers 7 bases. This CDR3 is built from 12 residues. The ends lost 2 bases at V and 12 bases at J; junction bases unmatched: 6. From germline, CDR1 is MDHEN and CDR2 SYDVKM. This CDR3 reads CASSLRTQGTFF. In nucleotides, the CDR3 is TGTGCCAGCAGTTTACGAACACAGGGGACTTTCTTT. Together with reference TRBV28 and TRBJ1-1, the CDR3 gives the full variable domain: DVKVTQSSRYLVKRTGEKVFLECVQDMDHENMFWYRQDPGLGLRLIYFSYDVKMKEKGDIPEGYSVSREKKERFSLILESASTNQTSMYLCASSLRTQGTFFGQGTRLTVV.